The TCR beta chain under discussion was sequenced for a study of CD8 T cells in ankylosing spondylitis. Quantitative barcoded 5'-RACE was used to prepare TCR beta libraries. TCRdb re-analysed the 5' RACE reads in MiXCR, keeping a single row per CDR3 protein. The table has around 890,000 distinct CDR3 sequences, approximately 12% seen once. Study-wide findings and caveats: The authors found the disease-linked clones to be CD8+ and relatively rare in peripheral blood. There was a TCR beta motif, made of fewer than 10 highly homologous variants, that appeared characteristic of ankylosing spondylitis blood. The authors reported significant enrichment of disease-linked clones in matched ankylosing spondylitis synovial fluid.

The sample holds a few counts of this clonotype. The target antigen is unknown. This CDR3 contains 18 residues. V dropped 4 bases and J dropped 2 bases, with 27 bases sitting between them. Germline CDR1 DFQATT, CDR2 SNEGSKA (reference sequence). This receptor was identified in a male donor with ankylosing spondylitis. This sequence joins TRBV20-1 and TRBJ2-7; no reliable D call. The sequencing sample was made of blood, either unsorted or a sorted T cell fraction (not recorded which). The CDR3 DNA sequence: TGCAGTGCTACCCCCCCGAACAGAAACAGTCTAGTCCCCTACGAGCAGTACTTC. Translated, it gives CSATPPNRNSLVPYEQYF.